This T cell receptor beta chain emerged from a study of cytomegalovirus exposure and HLA in healthy donors (dated by TCRdb to 2017 to 2019). Some background on the complete study: In an earlier analysis of 550 to 750 of the donors, about 260 Gb of sequence data and 90 million to 120 million unique TCR beta sequences from about 190 million T cells were reported. An earlier analysis of around 540 of the donors applied high-throughput TCR beta sequencing to assess whether each TCR beta V gene segment acted as functional or pseudogenic. Of the 350 to 450 genotyped donors, about 84% fell in the genetic ancestry cluster associated with self-reported Caucasian donors. Donor age, sex, ethnicity and CMV serostatus were collected together with the repertoire data. Using immunosequencing, the study profiled T cell repertoires from 500 to 800 subjects and related those repertoires to cytomegalovirus serostatus. Because of strong linkage in the cohort, roughly five DR-DQ haplotypes were treated as single units for association and clustering. A later genetic analysis used genome-wide SNP genotypes for about 55% of the 666 donors, treating that subset as a discovery cohort. Among some 400 genotyped donors of the cohort, an average of 235,054 unique TCR beta nucleotide sequences were sequenced per donor, around 20% of them non-productive. An early release covering around 630 HLA-typed donors comprised about 300 gigabases of sequencing data and roughly 85 million unique TCR sequences. Class I and class II HLA loci were covered by the typing at four-digit resolution. The study aimed to test whether signatures of past pathogen exposure could be identified by cataloging public T cell receptors. To predict cytomegalovirus infection status, the study combined high-throughput TCR immunosequencing, statistical association of individual TCRs with disease status, and machine learning. All discovery cohort repertoires had been generated on a single sequencing platform. A later analysis re-examined previously published TCR beta repertoires from more than 600 donors and added high-resolution HLA genotyping to investigate patterns of TCR occurrence. Rather than using new phenotypic data, the later analysis identified candidate immune exposures from TCR beta sequences and from how often those sequences occurred across donors. Typing coverage differed by locus: A, B, C, DRB1 and DQB1 were typed in roughly 629-640 donors, DQA1 in 500 to 550, DPA1 in some 570, and DPB1 in around 440. In addition to the first cohort of approximately 650 subjects, a separate validation cohort of 100 to 150 different subjects was used. What the work shows at the level of the full study, not this receptor alone: The study gave a list of under 200 TCR beta chains associated with cytomegalovirus. For the cohort, immune exposure information was limited to CMV serostatus. Broadly in line with IMGT annotations, most TCR beta V segments showed up in productive rearrangements about 90% or about 30% of the time in an earlier analysis of around 600 of the donors. Because the 87-base-pair reads could not distinguish some IMGT-functional V segments, including TRBV6-2 and TRBV6-3, those segments were excluded. A later analysis found that most CMV-associated TCR beta chains appeared HLA-restricted, with HLA associations seemingly driven largely by CMV exposure. According to a later genetic analysis, donors in an Asian-associated ancestry cluster had fewer N-insertions in productive TCRs than the approximately 700-donor mean. In this cohort, only TCR beta chains were sequenced, and detectable features were limited by the absence of alpha or paired-chain data. The earlier analysis of some 540 of the donors excluded 15 to 20 rarely observed V segments, including chromosome 9 orphons, because counts were too low. A later analysis found that TCR association rates varied across HLA loci, with DRB1 alleles showing the most associated TCRs and HLA-C alleles the fewest. A further reported finding was that TCR beta sequences accurately predicted the HLA-A and HLA-B alleles for most subjects in the first cohort. A cluster of highly shared sequence variants was judged likely to be a technical artifact of the sequencing pipeline. When HLA alleles, especially DR and DQ, strongly co-occurred, attributing TCR associations to individual alleles was difficult. An association between a missense DCLRE1C variant and V-gene and J-gene trimming of TCR beta chains was found in a later genetic analysis and replicated in an independent cohort. Three of the identified cytomegalovirus-associated TCR beta chains were confirmed in vitro to be specific for cytomegalovirus antigens. Correlated functional status among segregating V segments might be attributable to linkage disequilibrium, but an unknown experimental factor could not be ruled out. The authors suggested that the approach could potentially be extended to other disease states and immunological phenotypes. In both the original and validation cohorts, the classifier was reported to diagnose cytomegalovirus status with high specificity and sensitivity. In a later analysis, HLA-associated TCR beta chains were found to be more clonally expanded and to have lower generation probabilities than equally common non-associated chains. Across donors, most TCR sequences were observed very rarely, whereas some public TCRs were present in many individuals. Sequencing depth was assumed to be roughly uniform across donors in the presence/absence analyses, though that assumption may not hold. Because some donors lacked HLA typing at each locus, the association tests relied only on the typed subset. At a false discovery rate of 0.05, a later analysis linked some 18,000 TCR beta sequences to specific HLA alleles. According to a later analysis, parvovirus B19, influenza, CMV and Epstein-Barr virus appeared linked to several top co-occurrence clusters.

The library was obtained by the immunoSEQ multiplex PCR assay. For the multiplex PCR, a mixture combining 60 forward primers for TCR Vbeta segments and 13 reverse primers for TCR Jbeta segments was used. A multiplex PCR assay on genomic DNA amplified the CDR3 region of rearranged TCR beta genes. On the Illumina HiSeq System, the amplified TCR beta libraries were sequenced as 87-base-pair reads. The original pipeline was this. In a later analysis, some 80 million unique TCR beta chains were counted across the 500 to 700 repertoires, and approximately 11 million of these chains were shared by at least two donors. To remove PCR and sequencing errors, raw reads were error-corrected and collapsed into unique sequences using a nearest-neighbor algorithm that merged closely related sequences. To assign V, D and J gene segments, CDR3 sequences were aligned to IMGT reference sequences. Each retained sequence needed at least a six-nucleotide match to both a V gene segment and a J gene segment. Rearrangements were classified as productive when the CDR3 lacked stop codons and remained in frame with V and J, and all other rearrangements were classified as non-productive. CDR3 was defined according to IMGT convention as the region running from the second conserved V-encoded cysteine to the conserved J-encoded phenylalanine. The earlier analysis of 500 to 600 of the donors excluded sequences that lacked an unambiguous match to a single V gene segment. In an earlier analysis of 587 of the donors, V segments were called functional above 56.7% productive rearrangements and were called segregating when the between-donor standard deviation exceeded 5%. A statistical classification framework was developed to diagnose cytomegalovirus status using the catalog of TCR beta chain sequences. A later analysis assigned V and J genes by comparing TCR nucleotide sequences with IMGT/GENE-DB human TR gene sequences. The TCRdist pipeline was used in a later analysis to assign CDR3 sequences and most-parsimonious VDJ recombination scenarios. In a later analysis, each TCR beta chain was defined by its CDR3 amino acid sequence together with its V-gene family, and reads lacking a unique V-gene family were excluded. In a later analysis, a few hundred highly shared, low-generation-probability nucleotide sequences were removed to address suspected cross-contamination and a sequencing artifact. For each public chain, a later analysis derived a clonal expansion index from normalized ranks of inferred template counts within each repertoire. In a later analysis, generation probabilities were computed with a VDJ recombination model fitted to out-of-frame rearrangements, and the resulting probabilities were checked against IGoR. Hypergeometric tests were used in a later analysis to score TCR-TCR, TCR-HLA and TCR-CMV co-occurrence, with a repertoire-size bias correction applied to the TCR pairs. A later analysis estimated false discovery rates by permuting HLA or CMV assignments 20 times. A later analysis grouped co-occurring TCRs with DBSCAN, adding TCRdist sequence similarity when clustering within HLA-allele-positive subsets. Repertoires with fewer than 30,000 or more than 120,000 public chains were left out of co-occurrence clustering, as were a handful of repertoires with anomalous nucleotide sharing. TCRdb took over this immuneACCESS table, retaining in-frame rearrangements with V and J assigned. Such tables are incomplete; in checked studies, under half of the missing clones stem from an unresolved V gene, and the remainder is unexplained. Clonal size and the V and J genes are those of that table, whereas D and trimming came from the DNA. This sample has 150,000 to 200,000 clones in its table, and around 79% of those were observed once. The ten largest clones take up approximately 0.51% of the sample.

Concerning this clone: Its antigen remains undetermined. The record has no base qualities; no much larger clone is one base away.

The cohort was made up of approximately 670 healthy bone marrow donors. All cohort members were sampled while nominally healthy, although unrecorded immune exposures were likely present. The donor was CMV seronegative and belonged to the group of 352 seronegative cohort members. A peripheral blood sample was collected from each donor, and TCR beta sequencing was performed on peripheral blood mononuclear cells. Genomic DNA was extracted from the blood cell samples with the Qiagen DNeasy Blood Extraction Kit. The germline V gene gives CDR1 as SGHRS and CDR2 as YFSETQ. V lost 0 bases and J lost 8 bases, and the count of bases not matched to a germline gene is 10. Its CDR3 holds 15 amino acids, cysteine through phenylalanine. The CDR3 DNA has 45 bases and is translated from base 1.

The rearrangement joined TRBV5-1 to TRBJ1-2; TRBD1 fits 7 bases in the junction. This TCR derives from a woman aged 45 to 65 in good health and CMV-seronegative. The sample taken for sequencing was PBMCs. At the DNA level, the sequence is TGCGCCAGCAGCTTGGCCGGCGGTAGGGGGCCGGGCTACACCTTC. It codes for CASSLAGGRGPGYTF.